This TCR beta chain was sequenced in a study of HIV-infected patients and healthy controls. TCRdb called the 5' RACE reads again in MiXCR, with one record for every CDR3 protein. The table records under 70,000 distinct CDR3 sequences, roughly 19% of them present only once. CDR1 is SGHNT and CDR2 is YYREEE in the germline V gene (reference sequence). V lost 0 bases to trimming and J lost 4 bases, with 18 bases between them. This CDR3 spans 17 amino acids. The chain recombines TRBV5-4 with TRBJ2-3; maybe TRBD2 (7 bases). Sequenced input: CD4+ T cells from blood. The receptor's source is a human donor in good health. The CDR3 is CASSLAKGGGAADTQYF. DNA for the CDR3: TGTGCCAGCAGCTTGGCCAAGGGGGGGGGGGCCGCAGATACGCAGTATTTT.